This is a list of T cell receptor beta chains from one sample in a study of cytomegalovirus exposure and HLA in healthy donors. Data came from immunoSEQ multiplex PCR; TCRdb stores just in-frame clones and leaves some out. Among 65,000 to 85,000 clones, approximately 72% were seen once, and the ten largest hold roughly 9%. Sequenced material: PBMCs. Source of these receptors: a middle-aged woman in good health and CMV-seropositive. The CDR3 runs from the conserved cysteine through the conserved F or W. A D gene is named only where the DNA matches it firmly. Clone size is stated in some rows and not others, as once, few, many or a class when expanded.

j_gene,v_gene,abundance,d_gene,CDR3aa,CDR3nt
TRBJ2-7,TRBV14,few,-,CASSSQGASEQYF,TGTGCCAGCAGCTCACAGGGAGCTAGCGAGCAGTACTTC
TRBJ2-7,TRBV6-5,once,-,CASSYSRQNEQYF,TGTGCCAGCAGTTACTCGCGACAGAACGAGCAGTACTTC
TRBJ2-3,TRBV9,-,-,CASSPRTVSTDTQYF,TGTGCCAGCAGCCCCCGGACAGTGAGCACAGATACGCAGTATTTT
TRBJ2-1,TRBV7-3,-,TRBD2,CASSSGLVSYNEQFF,TGTGCCAGCAGCTCGGGACTAGTCTCCTACAATGAGCAGTTCTTC
TRBJ1-5,TRBV28,once,TRBD1,CASSIGTGDSNQPQHF,TGTGCCAGCAGTATTGGGACAGGGGATAGCAATCAGCCCCAGCATTTT
TRBJ2-5,TRBV9,-,TRBD2,CASSYKGLDQETQYF,TGTGCCAGCAGCTACAAAGGACTAGACCAAGAGACCCAGTACTTC
TRBJ1-6,TRBV4-1,few,TRBD1,CASSQVTGGRNSPLHF,TGCGCCAGCAGCCAAGTGACAGGGGGCAGGAATTCACCCCTCCACTTT
TRBJ2-3,TRBV5-1,-,-,CASSFPGEDTQYF,TGCGCCAGCAGCTTTCCAGGGGAAGATACGCAGTATTTT
TRBJ1-5,TRBV28,-,-,CASRGDLSNQPQHF,TGTGCCAGCAGAGGGGACTTGAGCAATCAGCCCCAGCATTTT
TRBJ2-3,TRBV7-6,-,TRBD2,CASSLVAGKSTDTQYF,TGTGCCAGCAGCTTAGTAGCGGGGAAAAGCACAGATACGCAGTATTTT
TRBJ1-1,TRBV19,few,TRBD1,CASLKGQGNSEAFF,TGTGCCAGCCTCAAGGGACAGGGGAATTCTGAAGCTTTCTTT
TRBJ1-2,TRBV30,-,-,CAWSSTQGFYGYTF,TGTGCCTGGAGTAGTACGCAGGGTTTCTATGGCTACACCTTC
TRBJ2-1,TRBV14,-,-,CASSQGRSWSSYNEQFF,TGTGCCAGCAGCCAAGGCCGGTCGTGGAGCTCCTACAATGAGCAGTTCTTC
TRBJ1-2,TRBV5-1,few,-,CASSLDRNYGYTF,TGCGCCAGCAGCTTGGACAGAAACTATGGCTACACCTTC
TRBJ1-4,TRBV6-5,-,-,CASRTNEKLFF,TGTGCCAGCAGGACAAATGAAAAACTGTTTTTT
TRBJ2-7,TRBV5-1,-,TRBD1,CASSLDGTGLYEQYF,TGCGCCAGCAGCTTGGACGGGACAGGGTTGTACGAGCAGTACTTC
TRBJ2-7,TRBV27,-,-,CASSPRAGLAYEQYF,TGTGCCAGCAGTCCCCGGGCAGGGCTTGCCTACGAGCAGTACTTC
TRBJ1-1,TRBV6-5,-,-,CASSYSGLNTEAFF,TGTGCCAGCAGTTACTCGGGGCTGAACACTGAAGCTTTCTTT
TRBJ2-5,TRBV11-2,-,TRBD2,CASSIRDWGGETQYF,TGTGCCAGCAGCATCCGGGACTGGGGAGGGGAGACCCAGTACTTC
TRBJ2-7,TRBV15,-,-,CATSREGAGHYEQYF,TGTGCCACCAGCAGGGAGGGGGCGGGTCACTACGAGCAGTACTTC
TRBJ1-1,TRBV9,-,TRBD1,CASSPEGGGHVTEAFF,TGTGCCAGCAGCCCAGAAGGAGGGGGCCATGTCACTGAAGCTTTCTTT
TRBJ2-3,TRBV9,once,-,CASSVDGPGGTDTQYF,TGTGCCAGCAGCGTAGATGGGCCTGGGGGGACAGATACGCAGTATTTT
TRBJ2-7,TRBV19,-,TRBD1,CASSPWTGPYEQYF,TGTGCCAGTAGTCCCTGGACAGGGCCCTACGAGCAGTACTTC
TRBJ2-5,TRBV5-1,-,-,CASSTGQPQETQYF,TGCGCCAGCAGCACCGGACAGCCCCAAGAGACCCAGTACTTC
TRBJ1-5,TRBV7-2,-,-,CASSLSLSNQPQHF,TGTGCCAGCAGCTTATCCCTTTCCAATCAGCCCCAGCATTTT
TRBJ1-5,TRBV28,-,-,CASSLEGYNQPQHF,TGTGCCAGCAGTTTGGAGGGATACAATCAGCCCCAGCATTTT
TRBJ2-2,TRBV2,-,TRBD1,CASRTGSGELFF,TGTGCCAGCAGGACAGGGTCCGGGGAGCTGTTTTTT